This TCR beta chain was sequenced in a study of T cell responses to AZD1222 COVID-19 vaccine. Overall study findings and caveats: Vaccine-associated CD4 TCRs ranged over spike, dominating at 160-218 and 743-854.

Details on this clone: Its antigen remains unidentified.

Only in-frame clones appear in the TCRdb table, and some are missing; sequencing was by immunoSEQ multiplex PCR. In the table there are 100,000 to 150,000 clones, 88% of which are singletons. CDR1 and CDR2 (germline): MDHEN, SYDVKM. The CDR3 loop spans 19 amino acids. V gave up 0 bases and J gave up 10 bases, with 27 bases separating them. The sequence was collected from an adult in good health. J is TRBJ1-4 and V is TRBV28, with D maybe TRBD1 (5 bases). The sequences come from peripheral blood, collected on day 0 of AZD1222 vaccination. This CDR3 is CASSLWLKEGLRVLGKLFF. In DNA, the CDR3 is TGTGCCAGCAGTTTATGGCTAAAAGAGGGGCTGAGGGTTTTAGGAAAACTGTTTTTT.